The clone carrying this TCR beta chain was seen a few times. Other nucleotide sequences in the sample specify the same CDR3. The data are from a study of radiation and T cells in renal cell carcinoma. Time point given: baseline pretreatment blood. This sample's treatment: 15 Gy SBRT to primary tumor, nephrectomy 4 weeks later. The V end was cut by 5 bases, the J end by 2 bases, with 3 bases between. Germline-derived CDR1 and CDR2 are SGHAT and FQNNGV. The CDR3 has 11 residues. Sequenced by immunoSEQ multiplex PCR; TCRdb stores in-frame clones only, minus some. The sample lists around 94,000 clones; 86% were seen once.

J is TRBJ2-5 and V is TRBV11-2, with unresolved D. The material sequenced was blood, taken from a patient whose treatment included radiotherapy and nephrectomy. The origin of this receptor is a man aged 50-59 years with renal cell carcinoma. Here the CDR3 reads CASSPQETQYF. Written as DNA, the CDR3 is TGTGCCAGCAGCCCACAAGAGACCCAGTACTTC. The full variable domain, with the rest looked up from reference TRBV11-2 and TRBJ2-5, is EAGVAQSPRYKIIEKRQSVAFWCNPISGHATLYWYQQILGQGPKLLIQFQNNGVVDDSQLPKDRFSAERLKGVDSTLKIQPAKLEDSAVYLCASSPQETQYFGPGTRLLVL.